The 17 T cell receptor beta chains presented below share a single source sample, sequenced in a study of blood T cell repertoires in COVID-19. Clones were sequenced by immunoSEQ multiplex PCR, and TCRdb holds only the in-frame ones, with some missing. The sample shows roughly 20,000 clones, 86% of them seen only once. The specimen sequenced was peripheral blood. The receptors stem from a human donor in a cohort sampled during active COVID-19.

The chain carries TRBV9 and TRBJ2-3; TRBD2 aligns across 14 bases. Germline CDR1 reads SGDLS; CDR2 reads YYNGEE. The CDR3 runs to 20 residues. J was trimmed by 2 bases and V by 4 bases; bases with no gene match: 15. The CDR3 DNA is TGTGCCAGCAGCCTCACGGGGACTAGCGGGAGCGTGGGGAACACAGATACGCAGTATTTT. Residues: CASSLTGTSGSVGNTDTQYF.

The chain carries TRBV5-1 and TRBJ2-7, with TRBD1 identical over 11 bases. Losses at the gene ends were 5 bases for V and 7 bases for J; bases not matched to a gene: 17. CDR1 SGHRS and CDR2 YFSETQ come from the germline V gene. CDR3 size: 17 residues. The DNA of the CDR3 is TGCGCCAGCAGTTTGTCCGGCCCCGGACAGGGGGCAAGTGAGCAGTACTTC. This encodes CASSLSGPGQGASEQYF.

The chain couples TRBV18 to TRBJ2-3; 13 bases match TRBD2. CDR1 is KGHSH, CDR2 LQKENI, per germline. The CDR3 spans 16 residues. The V and J ends lost 3 bases and 4 bases, in that order; junction bases with no gene match: 4. The CDR3 here is CASSPTGLAGADTQYF. CDR3 coding DNA: TGTGCCAGCTCACCTACTGGACTAGCGGGGGCAGATACGCAGTATTTT.

This clone ranks as medium-sized. The rearrangement links TRBV28 to TRBJ2-3; TRBD2 matches at 15 bases. V was clipped by 7 bases and J by 0 bases; unmatched bases: 11. The germline V gene encodes CDR1 MDHEN and CDR2 SYDVKM. The CDR3 totals 19 residues. CDR3 sequence reads: CASTPSWGLAGGSTDTQYF. In nucleotides, the CDR3 is TGTGCCAGCACCCCATCTTGGGGACTAGCGGGAGGAAGCACAGATACGCAGTATTTT.

This chain uses TRBV11-3 with TRBJ2-2, with 11 bases matching TRBD1. The CDR3 consists of 18 residues. Germline V gives CDR1 SGHNT, CDR2 YENEEA. V dropped 1 base and J dropped 7; count of bases not matched to a gene: 11. The CDR3 coding sequence is TGTGCCAGCAGCTTAGGCCCCCCGGGACAGGGGGTCCACGGGGAGCTGTTTTTT. It codes for CASSLGPPGQGVHGELFF.

This sequence joins TRBV29-1 and TRBJ2-7; the match to TRBD2 covers 9 bases. The CDR3 has 14 residues. The trim removed 1 base at V and 6 bases at J, leaving 7 bases unmatched. Germline V CDR1 and CDR2: SQVTM, ANQGSEA. The CDR3 loop reads CSVEVSGSRSEQYF. CDR3 nucleotide sequence: TGCAGCGTTGAAGTTAGCGGGAGTAGGTCCGAGCAGTACTTC.

This rearrangement joins TRBV2 to TRBJ1-1; the D gene is possibly TRBD1 (6 bases). Trimming took 6 bases from V and 6 from J, leaving 20 bases between them. The germline CDR1 and CDR2 sequences are SNHLY and FYNNEI. The length of the CDR3 is 15 residues. Here the CDR3 reads CASRQGIYRESEAFF. The CDR3, as DNA: TGTGCCAGCAGGCAGGGTATTTACAGGGAATCTGAAGCTTTCTTT.

The chain uses TRBV30 and TRBJ1-2; 9 bases map to TRBD1. After removal of 7 bases from V and 10 bases from J, the junction contained 7 bases not matched to a gene. There are 11 residues in the CDR3. Looked up from germline, CDR1 is GTSNPN and CDR2 is SVGIG (reference sequence). The CDR3 DNA reads as TGTGCCTCCGGGACAGGGAGTGCCTACACCTTC. Its translation is CASGTGSAYTF.

J is TRBJ2-7 and V is TRBV5-1, with D possibly TRBD2 on 6 matching bases. Looked up from germline, CDR1 is SGHRS and CDR2 is YFSETQ. This CDR3 has 14 residues. The V gene lost 1 base and the J gene lost 1 base, with 9 bases spanning the gap. The CDR3 coding sequence is TGCGCCAGCAGCTTGACTAGCACATCCTACGAGCAGTACTTC. Translation gives CASSLTSTSYEQYF.

CDR3 protein: CASSRTGGGAGELFF. Written as DNA, the CDR3 is TGTGCCAGCAGCCGCACAGGGGGCGGGGCCGGGGAGCTGTTTTTT. The chain combines TRBV11-2 with TRBJ2-2; 9 bases agree with TRBD1. The length of the CDR3 is 15 residues. With V trimmed by 5 bases and J by 6 bases, 7 bases remained unmatched. CDR1 and CDR2 from the germline V gene are SGHAT and FQNNGV.

This clone was seen just once. The chain combines TRBV24-1 with TRBJ2-2, with D tentatively TRBD1 (6 bases). CDR3 length: 14 residues. CDR1 is KGHDR and CDR2 is SFDVKD in the germline V gene. Trimming removed 5 bases at V and 8 bases at J, with 14 bases between. As DNA, the CDR3 is TGTGCCACCAGTGGAGGCAGGGGTATTGGGGAGCTGTTTTTT. Translated, it gives CATSGGRGIGELFF.

This clone was detected only once. The gene calls are TRBV27 and TRBJ2-1; 11 nucleotides agree with TRBD2. This CDR3 has 15 residues. Germline V CDR1 and CDR2: MNHEY, SMNVEV (reference sequence). V was clipped by 6 bases and J by 9 bases; unmatched bases: 10. CDR3 in DNA: TGTGCCAGCAGCTCAATAGCGGGAGGGCCCGGTGAGCAGTTCTTC. This sequence encodes CASSSIAGGPGEQFF.

The rearrangement uses TRBV10-3 and TRBJ2-7, with a tentative D call TRBD1 (5 bases). Trimming shortened V by 4 bases and J by 0 bases, and 10 bases separated the two germline ends. The germline gives CDR1 ENHRY, CDR2 SYGVKD. CDR3 size: 14 residues. This CDR3 reads CAISGQTSSYEQYF. CDR3 DNA: TGTGCCATCAGTGGACAGACGAGCTCCTACGAGCAGTACTTC.

The rearrangement links TRBV5-1 to TRBJ2-7; 10 positions agree with TRBD2. V trimming: 1 base; J trimming: 1 base; junction bases outside the gene matches: 8. The CDR3 consists of 17 residues. Germline V lookup: CDR1 SGHRS, CDR2 YFSETQ. CDR3 in DNA: TGCGCCAGCAGCTTGTGGTCCGCTAGCGGGGGATCCTACGAGCAGTACTTC. This gives the protein CASSLWSASGGSYEQYF.

This clone was found once. The J gene is TRBJ2-2, the V gene TRBV28, with 7 bases aligning to TRBD2. Germline V CDR1 and CDR2: MDHEN, SYDVKM. Trimming took 7 bases from V and 6 from J; bases not matched to a gene: 8. The CDR3 runs to 14 residues. CDR3 loop: CASKGGSSPGELFF. The CDR3 bases are TGTGCCAGCAAGGGCGGGAGTTCCCCCGGGGAGCTGTTTTTT.

The chain carries TRBV4-1 and TRBJ2-3, with TRBD2 matching 10 bases. The CDR3 consists of 20 residues. Germline values: CDR1 MGHRA, CDR2 YSYEKL. V lost 0 bases and J lost 5; bases outside the gene matches: 17. CDR3 residues: CASSQDGAVGLAGAEDTQYF. The CDR3 DNA sequence: TGCGCCAGCAGCCAAGATGGCGCAGTGGGCCTAGCGGGAGCCGAAGATACGCAGTATTTT.

V and J are TRBV6-4 and TRBJ2-1; 10 bases agree with TRBD2. CDR3 length: 15 residues. Per germline, CDR1 MRHNA and CDR2 SNTAGT. Unmatched junction bases numbered 0, after V lost 0 bases and J lost 4 bases. The CDR3 loop reads CASSDSTSGYNEQFF. CDR3 sequence (DNA): TGTGCCAGCAGTGACTCGACTAGCGGGTACAATGAGCAGTTCTTC.